The 17 T cell receptor beta chains in this list originate from one sample, sequenced in a study of molecular identifiers for immune sequencing clone quantification (dated by TCRdb to 2016 to 2019). The library came from PCR. This sample was sequenced with an Illumina HiSeq 4000. TCRdb ran its own pipeline on the public reads, namely fastp trimming at Q25 and MiXCR clone calling, and kept in-frame beta chains. Each record represents a unique CDR3 protein, reported with the most common genes and DNA among its rows. Here the sample has about 510,000 distinct CDR3 sequences; about 22% occur a single time. More than 0.8% of the sample is taken by the ten largest. The sequenced sample was naive CD8+ T cells from blood, with Jurkat cell RNA spiked in. The sample's cell subset or site label is to be understood as: FACS-sorted CD8+CD4-CCR7+CD45RA+ naive T cells. The receptors shown here come from a human donor in good health. Some libraries in this study had Jurkat cell RNA spiked in.

This clonotype was seen many times. The gene calls are TRBV6-5 and TRBJ2-1; the D is unclear. The CDR3 extends over 13 amino acids. Per germline, CDR1 MNHEY and CDR2 SVGAGI. V lost 2 bases and J lost 3, with 5 bases in between. The CDR3: CASSYGVYNEQFF. The CDR3 nucleotides read TGTGCCAGCAGTTACGGGGTCTACAATGAGCAGTTCTTC.

This clonotype was counted ten times or more. This chain joins TRBV5-1 and TRBJ2-6, with 11 bases matching TRBD2. J gave up 4 bases and V 4 bases, and 10 bases lay outside the gene matches. The CDR3 is 18 residues long. Germline lookup yields CDR1 SGHRS and CDR2 YFSETQ. The CDR3 DNA reads as TGCGCCAGCAGCACACCGGGACTAGCGGTTACCGGGGCCAACGTCCTGACTTTC. The encoded protein is CASSTPGLAVTGANVLTF.

The sample holds a few counts of this clonotype. The chain uses TRBV3-1 and TRBJ1-5; D possibly corresponds to TRBD1 (5 bases). This CDR3 is built from 13 residues. Between the trimmed V and J ends, which lost 1 base and 6 bases, there was a span of 7 bases. In germline, CDR1 is LGHDT, CDR2 YNNKEL (reference sequence). In DNA, the CDR3 is TGTGCCAGCAGCCAAGGAGGGGTTCAGCCCCAGCATTTT. Translated: CASSQGGVQPQHF.

About this clonotype itself: A much larger clone lies one base from this, so it may be a read error. This chain uses TRBV9 with TRBJ2-6; D remains unclear. The V end lost 0 bases, the J end lost 4 bases, and 17 bases lay between the germline ends. This CDR3 has 18 residues. Germline CDR1 and CDR2: SGDLS and YYNGEE. The CDR3 DNA sequence: TGTGCCAGCAGCGTAGTGGGCCACCAGCCCTACGGGGCCAACGTCCTGACTTTC. Translating gives CASSVVGHQPYGANVLTF.

V and J are TRBV5-1 and TRBJ2-5, with TRBD2 matching 8 bases. The CDR3 has 15 residues. The V gene end was trimmed by 4 bases and the J gene end by 1 base; junction bases not matched to a gene: 6. Germline V CDR1 and CDR2: SGHRS, YFSETQ. This chain's CDR3 is CASSLLSGSQETQYF. CDR3 DNA sequence: TGCGCCAGCAGCCTCCTAAGCGGGAGCCAAGAGACCCAGTACTTC.

V usage is TRBV19 and J usage is TRBJ2-5; no reliable D call. This CDR3 contains 16 residues. Deletions cut 1 base from V and 5 bases from J, with 17 bases between. Germline lookup yields CDR1 LNHDA and CDR2 SQIVND (reference sequence). CDR3 amino acids: CASSIGTRAEWETQYF. In nucleotides, the CDR3 is TGTGCCAGTAGTATAGGCACTCGGGCGGAGTGGGAGACCCAGTACTTC.

Comment on this clonotype: A read error may explain this, as a much larger clone is one base away. The chain carries TRBV27 and TRBJ2-3; 8 nucleotides line up with TRBD2. This CDR3 comprises 17 residues. J was trimmed by 0 bases and V by 8 bases; bases with no gene match: 13. Germline CDR1 and CDR2: MNHEY and SMNVEV (reference sequence). The CDR3 coding sequence is TGTGCCAGCCGTCCCCTGAAGGCTAGCGGGAGCACAGATACGCAGTATTTT. Translation: CASRPLKASGSTDTQYF.

This clonotype showed up many times. The chain couples TRBV28 to TRBJ2-3; D is unclear. Trimming took off 5 bases at V and 2 bases at J, with 20 bases between the two ends. The CDR3 has 17 amino acids. Germline lookup yields CDR1 MDHEN and CDR2 SYDVKM. The CDR3 nucleotides read TGTGCCAGCAGTCCCTCGGTAGCCTCTTACCACACAGATACGCAGTATTTT. As protein: CASSPSVASYHTDTQYF.

This clonotype came up many times. V is TRBV28 and J is TRBJ2-7; TRBD1 or TRBD2 may be the D gene (6 bases each). The V and J ends lost 2 bases and 5 bases respectively, with 10 bases between them. The CDR3 totals 13 residues. Looked up from germline, CDR1 is MDHEN and CDR2 is SYDVKM. The CDR3 region is CASSLPGADEQYF. The CDR3 region has the DNA TGTGCCAGCAGTTTACCGGGGGCCGACGAGCAGTACTTC.

This clonotype was seen a handful of times. The rearrangement links TRBV27 to TRBJ2-7, with D possibly TRBD1 on 6 matching bases. Germline V gene sequence: CDR1 MNHEY, CDR2 SMNVEV (reference sequence). The V gene lost 4 bases and the J gene lost 7 bases, with 17 bases spanning the gap. The CDR3 extends over 14 amino acids. The CDR3 is CASSSFLGAREQYF. DNA of the CDR3: TGTGCCAGCAGTTCCTTTTTGGGGGCACGTGAGCAGTACTTC.

Only a few counts were recorded for this clonotype. The chain has TRBV19 and TRBJ2-1; 10 bases align to TRBD2. Germline CDR1 reads LNHDA; CDR2 reads SQIVND (reference sequence). The CDR3 loop spans 15 amino acids. V lost 11 bases and J lost 6; bases outside the gene matches: 13. In nucleotides, the CDR3 is TGTGCCTCAAAGAGCGCTAGCGGGAGTTCCAATGAGCAGTTCTTC. It yields the protein CASKSASGSSNEQFF.

This clonotype appeared once. The rearrangement uses TRBV27 and TRBJ2-7; TRBD1 matches 7 bases. The CDR3 consists of 14 residues. The V and J ends lost 6 bases and 5 bases, in that order; junction bases with no gene match: 10. Per germline, CDR1 MNHEY and CDR2 SMNVEV (reference sequence). The CDR3 sequence: CASSVGRGGHEQYF. DNA for the CDR3: TGTGCCAGCAGCGTGGGTAGAGGGGGCCACGAGCAGTACTTC.

This chain joins TRBV20-1 and TRBJ2-4; weak D call: TRBD1 (5 bases). The CDR3 length is 13 residues. Trimming removed 1 base at V and 5 bases at J, with 9 bases between. Germline V gene lookup returns CDR1 DFQATT and CDR2 SNEGSKA (reference sequence). This chain's CDR3 is CSARAVGENIQYF. The CDR3 DNA is TGCAGTGCTAGAGCGGTAGGGGAAAACATTCAGTACTTC.

Turning to this clonotype: Here the CDR3 omits its conserved ending phenylalanine or tryptophan, so a read error is the likely source. The chain uses TRBV6-5 and TRBJ2-1; no definite D call. The CDR3 runs to 16 residues. Looked up from germline, CDR1 is MNHEY and CDR2 is SVGAGI. V lost 3 bases to trimming and J lost 3 bases, with 15 bases between them. The CDR3 is CASSYTPPNYYNEQFS. In DNA, the CDR3 is TGTGCCAGCAGTTATACCCCACCTAATTACTACAATGAGCAGTTCTCC.

This clonotype was detected ten times or more. The CDR3 spells CASSQEPGLGGDTQYF. CDR3 DNA: TGCGCCAGCAGCCAGGAACCGGGACTAGGGGGCGATACGCAGTATTTT. This chain connects TRBV4-1 to TRBJ2-3, with a weak D call TRBD2 (8 bases). CDR1 is MGHRA and CDR2 is YSYEKL in the germline V gene. The CDR3 covers 16 residues. V lost 3 bases and J 6 bases, leaving 19 bases between the germline ends.

The rearrangement joins TRBV12-5 to TRBJ2-3; D remains ambiguous. Per the germline V gene, CDR1 is LGHNT and CDR2 is FRNRAP. With 5 bases removed from V and 1 base from J, the gap between germline ends came to 4 bases. The CDR3 is made up of 12 amino acids. CDR3 protein: CASGPGTDTQYF. The CDR3 DNA sequence: TGTGCTAGTGGTCCGGGCACAGATACGCAGTATTTT.

Remarks on this clonotype: With a much larger clone just one base away, this may be a read error. This chain joins TRBV5-1 and TRBJ2-3; 9 positions agree with TRBD1. The CDR3 has 16 amino acids. The V and J ends lost 4 bases and 0 bases, in that order; junction bases with no gene match: 6. Germline V lookup: CDR1 SGHRS, CDR2 YFSETQ. Here the CDR3 reads CASSIIGTGSTDTQYF. CDR3 bases: TGCGCCAGCAGCATAATCGGGACAGGGAGCACAGATACGCAGTATTTT.